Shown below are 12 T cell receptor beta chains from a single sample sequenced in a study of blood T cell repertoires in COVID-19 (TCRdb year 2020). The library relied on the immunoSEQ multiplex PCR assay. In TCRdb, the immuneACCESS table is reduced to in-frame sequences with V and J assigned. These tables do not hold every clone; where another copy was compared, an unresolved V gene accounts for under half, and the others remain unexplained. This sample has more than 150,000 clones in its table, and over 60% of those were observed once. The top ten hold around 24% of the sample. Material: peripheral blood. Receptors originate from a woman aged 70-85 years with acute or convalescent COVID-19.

CDR3 residues: CASSLGTGRGANVLTF. CDR3 sequence (DNA): TGTGCCAGCAGCTTAGGGACAGGTCGTGGGGCCAACGTCCTGACTTTC. J is TRBJ2-6 and V is TRBV11-3; 7 nucleotides line up with TRBD1. The CDR3 is made up of 16 amino acids. With 1 base clipped from V and 3 bases from J, the junction kept 3 bases outside the gene matches. Per the germline V gene, CDR1 is SGHNT and CDR2 is YENEEA.

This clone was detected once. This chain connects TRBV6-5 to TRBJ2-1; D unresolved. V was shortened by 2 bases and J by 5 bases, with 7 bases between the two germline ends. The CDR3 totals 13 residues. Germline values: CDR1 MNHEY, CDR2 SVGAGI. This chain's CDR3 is CASSYRLDNEQFF. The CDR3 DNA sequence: TGTGCCAGCAGTTACAGGCTAGACAATGAGCAGTTCTTC.

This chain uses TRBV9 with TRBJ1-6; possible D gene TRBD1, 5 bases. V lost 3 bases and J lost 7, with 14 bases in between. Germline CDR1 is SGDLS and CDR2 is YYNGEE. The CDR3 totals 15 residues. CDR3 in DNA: TGTGCCAGCAGCGGGGGGGTGGAGGGGAATTCACCCCTCCACTTT. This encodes CASSGGVEGNSPLHF.

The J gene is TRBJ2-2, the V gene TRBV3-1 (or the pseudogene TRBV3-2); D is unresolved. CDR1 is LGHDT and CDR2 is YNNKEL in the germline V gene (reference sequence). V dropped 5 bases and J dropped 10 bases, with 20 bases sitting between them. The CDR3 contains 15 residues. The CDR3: CASSFQWPNPQELFF. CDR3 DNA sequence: TGTGCCAGCAGCTTCCAATGGCCCAACCCCCAGGAGCTGTTTTTT.

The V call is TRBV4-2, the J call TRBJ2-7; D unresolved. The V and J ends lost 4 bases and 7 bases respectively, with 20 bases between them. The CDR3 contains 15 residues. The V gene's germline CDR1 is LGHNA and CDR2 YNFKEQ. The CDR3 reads CASSPLGGSSSEQYF. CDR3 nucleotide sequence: TGTGCCAGCAGCCCCCTCGGCGGATCTTCTAGTGAGCAGTACTTC.

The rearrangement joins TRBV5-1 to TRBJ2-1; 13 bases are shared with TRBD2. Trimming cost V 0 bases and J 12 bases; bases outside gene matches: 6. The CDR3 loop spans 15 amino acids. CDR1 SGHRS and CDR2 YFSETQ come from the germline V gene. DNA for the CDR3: TGCGCCAGCAGCTTGGAAGGACTAGCGGGAGAAGTGCAGTTCTTC. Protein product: CASSLEGLAGEVQFF.

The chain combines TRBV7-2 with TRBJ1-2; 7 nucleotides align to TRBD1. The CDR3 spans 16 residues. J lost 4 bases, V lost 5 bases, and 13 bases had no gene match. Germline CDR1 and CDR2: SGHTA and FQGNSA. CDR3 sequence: CASSLDRRGQSYGYTF. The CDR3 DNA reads TGTGCCAGCAGCCTCGACAGGAGGGGACAGTCCTATGGCTACACCTTC.

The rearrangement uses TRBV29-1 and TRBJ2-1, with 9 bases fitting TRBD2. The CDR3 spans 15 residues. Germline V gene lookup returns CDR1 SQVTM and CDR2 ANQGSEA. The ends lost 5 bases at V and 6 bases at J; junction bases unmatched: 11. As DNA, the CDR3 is TGCAGCGTTACCTCGACTAGCGGTAACTCCAATGAGCAGTTCTTC. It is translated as CSVTSTSGNSNEQFF.

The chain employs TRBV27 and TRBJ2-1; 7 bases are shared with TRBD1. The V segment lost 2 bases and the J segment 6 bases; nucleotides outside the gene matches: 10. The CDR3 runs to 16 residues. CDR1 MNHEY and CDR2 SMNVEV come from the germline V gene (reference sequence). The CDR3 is CASSLTTIRQGNEQFF. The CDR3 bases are TGTGCCAGCAGTTTAACGACAATTAGACAGGGCAATGAGCAGTTCTTC.

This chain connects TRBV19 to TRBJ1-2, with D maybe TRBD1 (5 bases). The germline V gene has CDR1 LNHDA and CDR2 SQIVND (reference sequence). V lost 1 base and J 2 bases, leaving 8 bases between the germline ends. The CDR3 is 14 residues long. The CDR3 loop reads CASSIGTQNYGYTF. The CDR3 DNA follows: TGTGCCAGTAGTATAGGGACACAAAACTATGGCTACACCTTC.

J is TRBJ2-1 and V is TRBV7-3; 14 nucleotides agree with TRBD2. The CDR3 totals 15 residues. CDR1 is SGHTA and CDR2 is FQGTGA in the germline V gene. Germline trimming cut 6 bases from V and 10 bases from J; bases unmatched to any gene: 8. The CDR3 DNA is TGTGCCAGCAGGAGGGGACTAGCGGGAGAAGGGGAGCAGTTCTTC. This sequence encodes CASRRGLAGEGEQFF.

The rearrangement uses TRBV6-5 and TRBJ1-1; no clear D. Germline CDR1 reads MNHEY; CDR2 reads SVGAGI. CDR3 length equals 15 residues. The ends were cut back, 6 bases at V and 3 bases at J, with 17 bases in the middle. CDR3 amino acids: CASSNPPLGDTEAFF. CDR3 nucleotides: TGTGCCAGCAGCAACCCCCCTCTAGGCGACACTGAAGCTTTCTTT.